These 14 T cell receptor beta chains originate from one sample sequenced in a study of shared T cell receptors in the human thymus. Sequenced by immunoSEQ multiplex PCR; TCRdb stores in-frame clones only, minus some. This sample has around 730,000 clones, with 80% to 90% found just once. This sample also belongs to another study, concerning human thymus T cells.

The sample consisted of thymocytes. These receptor sequences come from a girl under three years old with a congenital heart defect.

The CDR3, as DNA: TGTGCCAGCAGCTTAGCCCAGGGGGGAGACTATGGCTACACCTTC. It specifies CASSLAQGGDYGYTF. This sequence joins TRBV7-2 and TRBJ1-2; 7 bases align to TRBD1. The CDR3 totals 15 residues. The V and J ends lost 0 bases and 3 bases, in that order; junction bases with no gene match: 4. The germline gives CDR1 SGHTA, CDR2 FQGNSA.

The V and J genes are TRBV7-6 and TRBJ2-3, with D possibly TRBD2 on 6 matching bases. V lost 5 bases and J 3 bases, leaving 15 bases between the germline ends. This CDR3 has 15 residues. Germline loops: CDR1 SGHVS, CDR2 FNYEAQ. The CDR3 coding sequence is TGTGCCAGCAGCGCAACTAGGGCGGGGACAGATACGCAGTATTTT. It codes for CASSATRAGTDTQYF.

The chain links TRBV5-5 to TRBJ1-1; D unclear. In germline, CDR1 is SGHKS, CDR2 YYEKEE (reference sequence). The CDR3 runs 12 residues. V was cut by 2 bases and J by 11 bases, with 13 bases left in between. CDR3 DNA: TGTGCCAGCAGCTTCTATCAGCGGTGGGCTTTCTTT. It yields the protein CASSFYQRWAFF.

V is TRBV6-1 and J is TRBJ2-5; D may be TRBD2 (7 bases). The CDR3 extends over 16 amino acids. Germline CDR1 MNHNS, CDR2 SASEGT. Trimming took 2 bases from V and 11 from J, leaving 24 bases between them. CDR3 in amino acids: CASSERVTRGPAGQYF. CDR3 nucleotide sequence: TGTGCCAGCAGTGAACGGGTTACGCGGGGGCCTGCGGGGCAGTACTTC.

The gene calls are TRBV11-2 and TRBJ1-1, with 8 positions matching TRBD1. The CDR3 is 15 residues long. V shed 1 base, J shed 1 base, and the junction held 2 bases outside the gene matches. Germline CDR1 and CDR2: SGHAT and FQNNGV. The CDR3 here is CASSLGDRGNTEAFF. CDR3 nucleotide sequence: TGTGCCAGCAGCTTAGGAGACAGGGGGAACACTGAAGCTTTCTTT.

The chain employs TRBV30 and TRBJ1-5; D gene ambiguous. The CDR3 contains 15 residues. CDR1 is GTSNPN, CDR2 SVGIG, per germline (reference sequence). Between the trimmed V and J ends, which lost 0 bases and 9 bases, there was a span of 18 bases. CDR3 protein: CAWSVTTTVRWPQHF. In nucleotides, the CDR3 is TGTGCCTGGAGTGTCACGACAACCGTTCGGTGGCCCCAGCATTTT. Looking up the rest from reference TRBV30 and TRBJ1-5 gives the full variable domain: SQTIHQWPATLVQPVGSPLSLECTVEGTSNPNLYWYRQAAGRGLQLLFYSVGIGQISSEVPQNLSASRPQDRQFILSSKKLLLSDSGFYLCAWSVTTTVRWPQHFGDGTRLSIL.

The chain employs TRBV27 and TRBJ2-2; 8 bases line up with TRBD1. V gave up 6 bases and J gave up 1 base; unmatched junction bases: 7. The length of the CDR3 is 16 residues. CDR1 is MNHEY, CDR2 SMNVEV, per germline (reference sequence). The CDR3 spells CASSQGAQVNTGELFF. The CDR3 nucleotides read TGTGCCAGCAGCCAGGGGGCACAGGTGAACACCGGGGAGCTGTTTTTT.

The chain combines TRBV19 with TRBJ1-1, with a possible D match to TRBD1 (6 bases). Trimming pared 3 bases from V and 0 bases from J, leaving 14 bases between. The CDR3 is 16 residues long. Looked up from germline, CDR1 is LNHDA and CDR2 is SQIVND (reference sequence). CDR3 residues: CASSIRDTPMNTEAFF. In DNA, the CDR3 is TGTGCCAGTAGTATCCGGGACACTCCAATGAACACTGAAGCTTTCTTT.

J is TRBJ2-5 and V is TRBV7-9; D perhaps matches TRBD1 (5 bases). Trimming shortened V by 11 bases and J by 3 bases, and 13 bases separated the two germline ends. The CDR3 is 12 amino acids. Germline V lookup: CDR1 SEHNR, CDR2 FQNEAQ (reference sequence). CDR3 region: CACAGREETQYF. Here the CDR3 DNA reads TGTGCCTGTGCTGGCAGGGAAGAGACCCAGTACTTC. The full variable domain, its missing parts supplied by reference TRBV7-9 and TRBJ2-5, is DTGVSQNPRHKITKRGQNVTFRCDPISEHNRLYWYRQTLGQGPEFLTYFQNEAQLEKSRLLSDRFSAERPKGSFSTLEIQRTEQGDSAMYLCACAGREETQYFGPGTRLLVL.

The rearrangement uses TRBV2 and TRBJ2-2, with 9 bases aligning to TRBD1. The CDR3 consists of 15 residues. Unmatched junction bases numbered 4, after V lost 4 bases and J lost 4 bases. Germline V gene sequence: CDR1 SNHLY, CDR2 FYNNEI. CDR3 coding DNA: TGTGCCAGCAGTGTTTACAGGGGGCGCACCGGGGAGCTGTTTTTT. This sequence encodes CASSVYRGRTGELFF.

This sequence joins TRBV7-2 and TRBJ2-7, with TRBD2 identical over 12 bases. Losses at the gene ends were 1 base for V and 4 bases for J; bases not matched to a gene: 5. There are 16 residues in the CDR3. Looked up from germline, CDR1 is SGHTA and CDR2 is FQGNSA. CDR3 sequence (DNA): TGTGCCAGCAGCTTAGGACTAGCGGGGGCCGAATACGAGCAGTACTTC. Translated: CASSLGLAGAEYEQYF.

This clone was seen only a few times. This sequence joins TRBV29-1 and TRBJ2-5; 14 positions match TRBD2. V shed 5 bases and J 0 bases; nucleotides not matched to a gene: 5. CDR3 length: 16 amino acids. CDR1 is SQVTM, CDR2 ANQGSEA, per germline. This CDR3 is CSVLTSGGEYQETQYF. CDR3 bases: TGCAGCGTTCTGACTAGCGGGGGGGAATACCAAGAGACCCAGTACTTC.

The chain carries TRBV10-2 and TRBJ1-6; D unresolved. With 2 bases removed from V and 13 bases from J, the gap between germline ends came to 9 bases. Per the germline V gene, CDR1 is WSHSY and CDR2 is SAAADI. The CDR3 extends over 12 amino acids. The CDR3 is CASSETGWPLHF. Written as DNA, the CDR3 is TGCGCCAGCAGTGAGACGGGTTGGCCCCTCCACTTT.

The rearrangement links TRBV6-1 to TRBJ2-7; a weak D match, TRBD2 (6 bases). The CDR3 sequence is 21 residues long. CDR1 is MNHNS and CDR2 is SASEGT in the germline V gene. Trimming took off 2 bases at V and 3 bases at J, with 32 bases between the two ends. CDR3 loop: CASSEPEEDLLAQALLYEQYF. In DNA form, the CDR3 reads TGTGCCAGCAGTGAACCGGAGGAGGATTTACTAGCCCAAGCCCTTCTCTACGAGCAGTACTTC.